The TCR beta chain described here comes from a study of blood T cell repertoires in COVID-19. About the research overall: Sites across the United States, Italy and Spain contributed samples from acute and convalescent COVID-19. Sample material is recorded as cDNA or gDNA derived from T cells, B-cell-depleted T cells, or PBMCs.

Per the original methods: Estimated nucleated cell counts came from reference gene primer amplification. Method: immunoSEQ multiplex PCR; TCRdb's copy keeps in-frame clones and lacks some. V and J calls and clone size come straight from that table; D and trimming were deduced from the DNA. The sample comprises roughly 150,000 clones, 86% of which are singletons, and 3.5% to 4.5% rests with the top ten. The sequencing sample was made of peripheral blood. The receptor's source is a woman between 65 and 79 years old with acute or convalescent COVID-19.

This CDR3 reads CASSKRLAGVLDTQYF. DNA of the CDR3: TGTGCCAGCAGCAAGAGACTAGCGGGAGTGTTGGATACGCAGTATTTT. The chain uses TRBV5-5 and TRBJ2-3; 12 positions match TRBD2. The trim removed 4 bases at V and 6 bases at J, leaving 9 bases unmatched. The V gene's germline CDR1 is SGHKS and CDR2 YYEKEE (reference sequence). This CDR3 has 16 residues.